A selection of T cell receptor beta chains follows, all from one sample in a study of cytomegalovirus exposure and HLA in healthy donors. Some clones are missing from TCRdb's copy, which holds only in-frame ones; the method was immunoSEQ multiplex PCR. Seen here are around 190,000 clones, 87% observed once, and the top ten hold around 0.98%. Sequenced material: PBMCs. These TCRs come from a boy younger than 10 in good health and CMV-seronegative. The CDR3 runs from the conserved cysteine through the conserved F or W. D genes are given only for firm matches. Rows may omit the clone size; those that give it use once, few, many or a size class.

j_call d_call v_call clone_size cdr3_aa cdr3_nt
TRBJ2-7 TRBD2 TRBV7-7 - CASSPRAGGPYEQYF TGTGCCAGCAGCCCACGAGCGGGGGGACCATACGAGCAGTACTTC
TRBJ2-1 - TRBV28 once CASSSTTRVWNEQFF TGTGCCAGCAGTTCGACAACCAGGGTTTGGAATGAGCAGTTCTTC
TRBJ2-7 - TRBV7-6 once CASAVSVGQNYEQYF TGTGCCAGCGCCGTCTCAGTGGGGCAGAACTACGAGCAGTACTTC
TRBJ1-5 - TRBV19 - CASTRGLSRSWPQHF TGTGCCAGTACAAGGGGACTCTCGCGGTCCTGGCCCCAGCATTTT
TRBJ1-2 TRBD1 TRBV10-2 - CASRGDSRSSGYTF TGCGCCAGCAGGGGGGACAGTAGATCTAGTGGCTACACCTTC
TRBJ1-1 - TRBV30 - CAWTPRGVAEAFF TGTGCCTGGACCCCCCGGGGGGTTGCTGAAGCTTTCTTT
TRBJ1-1 - TRBV2 - CASSEQFEAFF TGTGCCAGCAGTGAGCAGTTTGAAGCTTTCTTT
TRBJ2-7 - TRBV29-1 - CSVGLDYEQYF TGCAGCGTTGGGCTTGATTACGAGCAGTACTTC
TRBJ1-5 TRBD1 TRBV6-1 - CASSEGLGGSYQPQHF TGTGCCAGCAGTGAAGGTCTAGGGGGCAGTTATCAGCCCCAGCATTTT
TRBJ2-2 TRBD2 TRBV13 - CASSLLAGGNTGELFF TGTGCCAGCAGCTTACTAGCGGGGGGGAACACCGGGGAGCTGTTTTTT
TRBJ2-7 TRBD1 TRBV4-1 - CASSPPQQGQGLYEQYF TGCGCCAGCAGCCCCCCACAGCAGGGACAGGGGCTTTACGAGCAGTACTTC
TRBJ1-5 - TRBV5-5 once CASSLGGLGNQPQHF TGTGCCAGCAGCTTGGGGGGACTCGGCAATCAGCCCCAGCATTTT
TRBJ1-2 - TRBV6-5 - CASRPRGGAYGYTF TGTGCCAGCAGACCTCGGGGGGGGGCATATGGCTACACCTTC
TRBJ1-1 - TRBV7-3 - CASSLTRGGAFF TGTGCCAGCAGCTTAACCCGGGGGGGGGCTTTCTTT
TRBJ2-7 - TRBV5-1 - CASHKVDEQYF TGCGCCAGCCACAAAGTGGACGAGCAGTACTTC
TRBJ1-3 - TRBV29-1 few CSVRRGGSSGNTIYF TGCAGCGTTCGGAGGGGTGGGTCTTCTGGAAACACCATATATTTT
TRBJ2-7 TRBD2 TRBV29-1 - CSVWGGPALDSYEQYF TGCAGCGTGTGGGGGGGTCCGGCCTTAGACTCCTACGAGCAGTACTTC
TRBJ2-5 TRBD2 TRBV28 once CASSRRLAGGQETQYF TGTGCCAGCAGTCGACGACTAGCGGGGGGACAAGAGACCCAGTACTTC
TRBJ1-4 - TRBV5-1 - CASSNPGGPNEKLFF TGCGCCAGCAGCAATCCGGGGGGACCTAATGAAAAACTGTTTTTT
TRBJ2-1 - TRBV10-2 - CASTTGGVGEQFF TGCGCCAGCACCACCGGGGGTGTCGGTGAGCAGTTCTTC
TRBJ2-3 - TRBV7-7 - CASSPRGTDTQYF TGTGCCAGCAGCCCCAGGGGCACAGATACGCAGTATTTT
TRBJ2-7 TRBD1 TRBV5-1 - CASSWDRGADEQYF TGCGCCAGCAGCTGGGACAGGGGGGCGGACGAGCAGTACTTC
TRBJ2-5 TRBD2 TRBV27 - CASKPAGQETQYF TGTGCCAGCAAACCAGCGGGACAAGAGACCCAGTACTTC
TRBJ2-6 - TRBV10-2 - CASRPEGSRANVLTF TGCGCCAGCAGGCCGGAGGGGTCGAGGGCCAACGTCCTGACTTTC
TRBJ2-7 - TRBV29-1 - CSVEVTIAEQYF TGCAGCGTTGAAGTCACTATTGCCGAGCAGTACTTC
TRBJ1-1 TRBD1 TRBV19 - CASRTAGGLLNTEAFF TGTGCCAGTAGAACCGCAGGGGGGCTTCTGAACACTGAAGCTTTCTTT
TRBJ2-7 - TRBV19 - CASRAPQDSGEQYF TGTGCCAGTAGGGCTCCCCAGGACAGCGGCGAGCAGTACTTC
TRBJ2-1 TRBD2 TRBV4-2 once CASSQDDGLGVGEQFF TGTGCCAGCAGCCAAGATGATGGACTAGGAGTGGGCGAGCAGTTCTTC
TRBJ2-3 TRBD2 TRBV11-3 few CASSPGLAESTDTQYF TGTGCCAGCAGCCCGGGACTAGCGGAGAGCACAGATACGCAGTATTTT
TRBJ2-1 - TRBV9 - CASSVGGGNYNEQFF TGTGCCAGCAGCGTAGGCGGAGGCAACTACAATGAGCAGTTCTTC
TRBJ1-2 TRBD1 TRBV5-1 - CASSDSRDRGRAGYTF TGCGCCAGCAGCGATAGCAGGGACAGGGGGCGGGCTGGCTACACCTTC
TRBJ1-2 TRBD1 TRBV19 - CASSIEGQTGGYTF TGTGCCAGTAGTATAGAGGGACAGACGGGTGGCTACACCTTC
TRBJ1-4 TRBD1 TRBV27 few CASRKTGDGEKLFF TGTGCCAGCAGAAAAACAGGGGATGGTGAAAAACTGTTTTTT
TRBJ2-7 - TRBV27 - CASSSGYEQYF TGTGCCAGCAGTTCAGGTTACGAGCAGTACTTC
TRBJ2-5 TRBD1 TRBV27 - CASSWTGGQETQYF TGTGCCAGCAGCTGGACAGGGGGGCAAGAGACCCAGTACTTC
TRBJ2-2 - TRBV6-1 - CASRADLNTGELFF TGTGCCAGCAGAGCGGACTTGAACACCGGGGAGCTGTTTTTT
TRBJ2-1 TRBD2 TRBV4-2 few CASSQVGLAGGINEQFF TGTGCCAGCAGCCAAGTAGGGCTAGCGGGGGGGATCAATGAGCAGTTCTTC
TRBJ1-1 TRBD1 TRBV6-1 - CASSGTGGTEAFF TGTGCCAGCAGTGGGACAGGGGGCACTGAAGCTTTCTTT
TRBJ2-1 - TRBV21-1 once CASSPPDVGLAGRSNEQFF TGTGCCAGCAGCCCCCCAGATGTCGGGCTAGCGGGAAGAAGCAATGAGCAGTTCTTC
TRBJ2-3 - TRBV6-1 - CASHRLTDTQYF TGTGCCAGCCACAGGCTCACAGATACGCAGTATTTT
TRBJ1-6 - TRBV9 once CASSVDRTYSPLHF TGTGCCAGCAGCGTCGACAGGACTTATTCACCCCTCCACTTT
TRBJ1-4 - TRBV28 - CASSLDRPTNEKLFF TGTGCCAGCAGTCTAGACCGACCAACTAATGAAAAACTGTTTTTT
TRBJ2-7 TRBD2 TRBV7-2 - CASSSWTSSYEQYF TGTGCCAGCAGCTCTTGGACTAGCTCCTACGAGCAGTACTTC
TRBJ1-2 - TRBV4-1 - CASSQVGLIDGYTF TGCGCCAGCAGCCAAGTTGGTCTTATAGATGGCTACACCTTC
TRBJ2-7 - TRBV5-1 - CASSLALGYEQYF TGCGCCAGCAGCTTGGCCCTCGGCTACGAGCAGTACTTC
TRBJ1-4 - TRBV28 - CASSSPWGRGREKLFF TGTGCCAGCAGTTCCCCTTGGGGCAGGGGAAGAGAAAAACTGTTTTTT
TRBJ1-4 - TRBV7-6 - CASSPPDDRWTVSATNEKLFF TGTGCCAGCAGCCCTCCAGACGACAGATGGACCGTAAGTGCAACTAATGAAAAACTGTTTTTT
TRBJ2-2 TRBD2 TRBV5-1 - CASSPRRTSGNTGELFF TGCGCCAGCAGCCCGAGACGGACTAGCGGGAACACCGGGGAGCTGTTTTTT
TRBJ2-1 TRBD2 TRBV19 - CASSMMRGAGGILGYNEQFF TGTGCCAGTAGTATGATGAGAGGAGCGGGAGGTATCCTTGGCTACAATGAGCAGTTCTTC
TRBJ2-7 - TRBV6-6 few CASSYSAASYEQYF TGTGCCAGCAGTTACTCAGCCGCCTCCTACGAGCAGTACTTC
TRBJ1-2 - TRBV5-1 - CASSLGQELSYTF TGCGCCAGCAGCTTGGGACAGGAGTTGAGCTACACCTTC
TRBJ2-4 - TRBV27 - CASSLTAGKIPRAKNIQYF TGTGCCAGCAGTTTAACGGCAGGGAAAATTCCGAGAGCCAAAAACATTCAGTACTTC
TRBJ2-5 TRBD2 TRBV10-2 - CASSVGLAGGLETQYF TGCGCCAGCAGTGTGGGACTAGCGGGGGGGTTAGAGACCCAGTACTTC
TRBJ1-5 TRBD1 TRBV18 once CASSPTGAQPQHF TGTGCCAGCTCACCGACAGGGGCTCAGCCCCAGCATTTT